This paragraph covers one T cell receptor beta chain sequence. This CDR3 has 9 amino acids. CDR1 and CDR2 (germline): DFQATT, SNEGSKA (reference sequence). The data stem from a study of blood T cell repertoires in COVID-19. Across the study: Sites in the United States, Italy and Spain provided acute and convalescent COVID-19 samples. T cells, B-cell-depleted T cells, or PBMCs supplied cDNA or gDNA.

Measured with immunoSEQ multiplex PCR; TCRdb has only the in-frame clones, and not every one. The table has under 80,000 clones, 86% seen once; the top ten hold more than 12%. Sequencing was carried out using peripheral blood. The gene calls are TRBV20-1 and TRBJ2-5; possibly TRBD1 for D (6 bases). The sequence was collected from a human donor in a cohort sampled during active COVID-19. The CDR3 spells CLGGQSEYF. Here the CDR3 DNA reads TGCTTAGGCGGACAGTCGGAGTACTTC.